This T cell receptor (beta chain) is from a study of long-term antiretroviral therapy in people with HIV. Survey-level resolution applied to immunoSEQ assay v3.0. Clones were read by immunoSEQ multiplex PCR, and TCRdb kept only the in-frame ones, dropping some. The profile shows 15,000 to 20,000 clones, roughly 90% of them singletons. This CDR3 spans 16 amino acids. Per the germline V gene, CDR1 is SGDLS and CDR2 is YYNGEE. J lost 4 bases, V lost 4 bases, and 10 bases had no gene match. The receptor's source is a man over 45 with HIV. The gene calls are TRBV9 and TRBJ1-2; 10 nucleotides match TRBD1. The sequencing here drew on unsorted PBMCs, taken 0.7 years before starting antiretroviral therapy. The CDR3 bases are TGTGCCAGCAGCAGCCACGGGGACAGGGGATCCTATGGCTACACCTTC. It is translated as CASSSHGDRGSYGYTF.